This is a list of T cell receptor beta chains from one sample in a study of T cell responses to AZD1222 COVID-19 vaccine. TCRdb keeps only in-frame clones here, not all; method: immunoSEQ multiplex PCR. The table records tens of thousands of clones, over 80% of them present only once. The sequences come from peripheral blood, collected on day 0 of MenACWY control vaccination. The receptor set was obtained from an adult in good health. Both conserved end residues are part of each CDR3. The D gene is left open where the match is weak. Size is omitted from some rows. Given values are once, few, many or a class for expanded clones.

clone_size,j_call,v_call,d_call,cdr3_nt,cdr3_aa
.,TRBJ1-2,TRBV4-1,.,TGCGCCAGCAGCCAAGAGGCTGGACAGAACTATGGCTACACCTTC,CASSQEAGQNYGYTF
.,TRBJ2-5,TRBV19,TRBD2,TGTGCCAGTAGTCCGGGACTAGCGGGAGGGACAAAAGAGACCCAGTACTTC,CASSPGLAGGTKETQYF
.,TRBJ1-1,TRBV6-5,TRBD1,TGTGCCAGCAGTTCCAAACCGGGACAGGGGGCGCGGGCTTTCTTT,CASSSKPGQGARAFF
.,TRBJ2-7,TRBV9,TRBD1,TGTGCCAGCAGCGGACGGACAGGGCCCTACGAGCAGTACTTC,CASSGRTGPYEQYF
.,TRBJ1-2,TRBV27,TRBD1,TGTGCCAGCACCAACTTGCGGGACAGCATTAACTATGGCTACACCTTC,CASTNLRDSINYGYTF
.,TRBJ1-5,TRBV12-3/TRBV12-4,.,TGTGCCAGCAGTTTAACAGATAATCAGCCCCAGCATTTT,CASSLTDNQPQHF
.,TRBJ2-3,TRBV27,TRBD1,TGTGCCAGCAAAACGGGACAGGGGTCAGATACGCAGTATTTT,CASKTGQGSDTQYF
.,TRBJ1-4,TRBV28,.,TGTGCCAGCTCCCGGGTAGGCGGCGGCAGGGTGTTGGAAAAACTGTTTTTT,CASSRVGGGRVLEKLFF
once,TRBJ2-2,TRBV6-5,.,TGTGCCAGCAGTTACTCGCAGGGGCACACCGGGGAGCTGTTTTTT,CASSYSQGHTGELFF
.,TRBJ1-1,TRBV28,.,TGTGCCAGCAGTTTAGATCACACTGAAGCTTTCTTT,CASSLDHTEAFF
.,TRBJ2-3,TRBV5-1,.,TGCGCCAGCACCCTCCAGGTCAGGGATAGCACAGATACGCAGTATTTT,CASTLQVRDSTDTQYF
.,TRBJ2-7,TRBV5-4,TRBD1,TGTGCCAGCAGCCGGCCCGGGACAGGGAACACCGAGCAGTACTTC,CASSRPGTGNTEQYF
.,TRBJ1-2,TRBV14,TRBD1,TGTGCCAGCTCGCCCGGGACAGCCTATGGCTACACCTTC,CASSPGTAYGYTF
.,TRBJ2-1,TRBV6-4,TRBD2,TGTGCCAGCAGTGAAGGAACAGCGGGAGACAATGAGCAGTTCTTC,CASSEGTAGDNEQFF
.,TRBJ1-5,TRBV6-5,TRBD1,TGTGCCAGCAACGGACAGGGAAGCAATCAGCCCCAGCATTTT,CASNGQGSNQPQHF
.,TRBJ2-3,TRBV7-3,.,TGTGCCAGCAGCTTACAGGCTAGCAGGAGCACAGATACGCAGTATTTT,CASSLQASRSTDTQYF
once,TRBJ2-7,TRBV15,TRBD2,TGTGCCACCAGCAGAGCGGGGGGGGAGGGCCCTCGGGAGCAGTACTTC,CATSRAGGEGPREQYF
.,TRBJ1-2,TRBV28,.,TGTGCCAGCAGTTTAATCCCCCACAGGTCTCTGGGCTACACCTTC,CASSLIPHRSLGYTF
.,TRBJ2-6,TRBV24-1,TRBD1,TGTGCCACCAGTGATTGGACAGGGTCCAACGTCCTGACTTTC,CATSDWTGSNVLTF
.,TRBJ2-2,TRBV6-6,.,TGTGCCAGCAGTTCGGGGGGGGAGCTGTTTTTT,CASSSGGELFF
.,TRBJ2-1,TRBV27,TRBD2,TGTGCCAGCAGTTTCGGGGGGGTCTCCTACAATGAGCAGTTCTTC,CASSFGGVSYNEQFF
.,TRBJ2-1,TRBV6-2/TRBV6-3,.,TGTGCCAGCAGTCCAAGAGCCTCAGCGGGCAACAATGAGCAGTTCTTC,CASSPRASAGNNEQFF
.,TRBJ2-3,TRBV5-1,TRBD2,TGCGCCAGCAGCGTAGCGGGAGGCCCTACAGATACGCAGTATTTT,CASSVAGGPTDTQYF
.,TRBJ1-1,TRBV5-4,.,TGTGCCAGCAGCTTGGGGCAGGGGCACACTGAAGCTTTCTTT,CASSLGQGHTEAFF
.,TRBJ1-2,TRBV12-3/TRBV12-4,.,TGTGCCAGCAGTTTATCCGATGGCTACACCTTC,CASSLSDGYTF
.,TRBJ2-7,TRBV12-5,.,TGTGCTAGTGGTTTGGGGGTTTCGGACGAGCAGTACTTC,CASGLGVSDEQYF
.,TRBJ2-5,TRBV19,.,TGTGCCAGTAGTATTACCCCCCGGGAGATAAAAGAGACCCAGTACTTC,CASSITPREIKETQYF
.,TRBJ1-5,TRBV24-1,.,TGTGCCACTCCGGCGCCCGGACAGTGGGGCAGTCAGCCCCAGCATTTT,CATPAPGQWGSQPQHF
.,TRBJ2-1,TRBV5-1,TRBD2,TGCGCCAGCAGCCTCTCTTCCCCCCGGACTAGCGGGAGGTTAGATGAGCAGTTCTTC,CASSLSSPRTSGRLDEQFF
.,TRBJ1-3,TRBV14,.,TGTGCCAGCAGCCAAGCGGCAGGAGGGAACACCATATATTTT,CASSQAAGGNTIYF
.,TRBJ1-5,TRBV28,.,TGTGCCACCGTTGGTAGCAATCAGCCCCAGCATTTT,CATVGSNQPQHF
once,TRBJ1-1,TRBV19,.,TGTGCCAGTAGTATAGCCATTGCTGGGGGGCGCGTGAACACTGAAGCTTTCTTT,CASSIAIAGGRVNTEAFF
once,TRBJ2-6,TRBV5-1,.,TGCGCCAGCAGCTTGGGAGGGATGAGCTCTGGGGCCAACGTCCTGACTTTC,CASSLGGMSSGANVLTF
.,TRBJ1-5,TRBV6-2/TRBV6-3,TRBD1,TGTGCCAGCAGTTACGGAGGGACAGGGGCGGGTCAGCCCCAGCATTTT,CASSYGGTGAGQPQHF
.,TRBJ1-1,TRBV6-5,.,TGTGCCAGCAGCCCCCTACAGGGCGTGAGGACTGAAGCTTTCTTT,CASSPLQGVRTEAFF
.,TRBJ2-5,TRBV7-9,.,TGTGCCAGCAGCCTCGAGTCGGGTGTTGGGCAGTACTTC,CASSLESGVGQYF
.,TRBJ1-1,TRBV15,.,TGTGCCACCAGCAGAGAAGGAGGGACTGAAGCTTTCTTT,CATSREGGTEAFF
.,TRBJ2-1,TRBV5-5,.,TGTGCCAGCAGCCAAGAGTTCCAGTCCTACAATGAGCAGTTCTTC,CASSQEFQSYNEQFF
.,TRBJ1-1,TRBV29-1,.,TGCAGCGCCGGGCGGGACGTAGCCACTGAAGCTTTCTTT,CSAGRDVATEAFF
.,TRBJ2-7,TRBV10-1,.,TGCGCCAGCAGTGAAATGGAAGAGGGCTACGAGCAGTACTTC,CASSEMEEGYEQYF
.,TRBJ2-1,TRBV25-1,.,TGTGCCAGCAGTGAAGGGGCCCGGCGTAGGTTCTTC,CASSEGARRRFF
.,TRBJ2-2,TRBV7-9,.,TGTGCCAGCAGCTTAGGGTCGACCGGGGAGCTGTTTTTT,CASSLGSTGELFF
.,TRBJ2-1,TRBV7-6,.,TGTGCCAGCAGCTTCAACGGCGGGATGGCGAATGAGCAGTTCTTC,CASSFNGGMANEQFF
.,TRBJ1-5,TRBV5-1,.,TGCGCCAGCAGCTTGTCGGGTGAGGATCAGCCCCAGCATTTT,CASSLSGEDQPQHF